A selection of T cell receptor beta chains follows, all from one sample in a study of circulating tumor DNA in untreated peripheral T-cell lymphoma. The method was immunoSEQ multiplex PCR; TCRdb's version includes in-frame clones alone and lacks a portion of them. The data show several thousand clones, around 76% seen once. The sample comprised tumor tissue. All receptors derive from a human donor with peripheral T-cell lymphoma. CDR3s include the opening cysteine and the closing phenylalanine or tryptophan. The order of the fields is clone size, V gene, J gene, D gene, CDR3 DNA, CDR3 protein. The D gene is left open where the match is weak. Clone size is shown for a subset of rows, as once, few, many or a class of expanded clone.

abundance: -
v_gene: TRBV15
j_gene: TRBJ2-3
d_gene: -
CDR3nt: TGTGCCACCAGCAGAGATCCGGGACTGATATCGACAGATACGCAGTATTTT
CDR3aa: CATSRDPGLISTDTQYF

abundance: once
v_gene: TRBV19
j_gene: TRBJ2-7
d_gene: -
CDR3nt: TGTGCCAGTAGTGCAACCGGCCCGCTATACGTCTACGAGCAGTACTTC
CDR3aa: CASSATGPLYVYEQYF

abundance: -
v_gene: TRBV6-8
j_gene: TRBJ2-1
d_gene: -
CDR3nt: TGTGCCAGCAGTTACTGGGGAAATGAGCAGTTCTTC
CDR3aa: CASSYWGNEQFF

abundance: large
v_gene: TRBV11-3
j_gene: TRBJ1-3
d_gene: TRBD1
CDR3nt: TGTGCCAGCAGCTTGGGACAGGGAGGCGAGAACACCATATATTTT
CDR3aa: CASSLGQGGENTIYF

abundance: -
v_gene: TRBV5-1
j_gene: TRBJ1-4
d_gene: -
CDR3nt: TGCGCCAGCAGCTTGGCCGCCGGGACACTCAATGAAAAACTGTTTTTT
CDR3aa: CASSLAAGTLNEKLFF

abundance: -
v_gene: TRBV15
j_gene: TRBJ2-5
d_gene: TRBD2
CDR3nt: TGTGCCACCAGCAAAAGCCGGGGGGTTGGAGAGACCCAGTACTTC
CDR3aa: CATSKSRGVGETQYF

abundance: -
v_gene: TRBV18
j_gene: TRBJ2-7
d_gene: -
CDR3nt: TGTGCCAGCTCCGGGGGGCAGGGTCGACCCTACGAGCAGTACTTC
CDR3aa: CASSGGQGRPYEQYF

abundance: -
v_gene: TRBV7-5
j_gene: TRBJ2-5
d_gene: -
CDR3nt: TGTGCCAGCAGCCTCTACCGGGACAGAGAGACCCAGTACTTC
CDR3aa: CASSLYRDRETQYF

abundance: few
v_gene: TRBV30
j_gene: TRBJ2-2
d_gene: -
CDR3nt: TGTGCCTGGCGGTGGACCGGGGAGCTGTTTTTT
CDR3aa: CAWRWTGELFF

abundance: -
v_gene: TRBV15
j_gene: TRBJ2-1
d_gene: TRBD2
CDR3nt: TGTGCCACCAGCAGAATCCCTAGCGGGGTACACAATGAGCAGTTCTTC
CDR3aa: CATSRIPSGVHNEQFF

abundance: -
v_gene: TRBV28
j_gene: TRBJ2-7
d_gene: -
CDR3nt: TGTGCCAGCAGTCGTAAATCCCACGAGCAGTACTTC
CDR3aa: CASSRKSHEQYF

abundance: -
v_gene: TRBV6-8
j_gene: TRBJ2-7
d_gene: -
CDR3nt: TGTGCCAGCAGTCCCCGGGACTCAGCCTACGAGCAGTACTTC
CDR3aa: CASSPRDSAYEQYF

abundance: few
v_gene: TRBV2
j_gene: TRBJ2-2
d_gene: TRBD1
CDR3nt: TGTGCCAGCAGTGTGGGACAGACAAACACCGGGGAGCTGTTTTTT
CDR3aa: CASSVGQTNTGELFF

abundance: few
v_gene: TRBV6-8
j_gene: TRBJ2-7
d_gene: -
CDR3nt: TGTGCCAGCAGTTACCTTAGGGGTTTCTCCTACGAGCAGTACTTC
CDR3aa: CASSYLRGFSYEQYF

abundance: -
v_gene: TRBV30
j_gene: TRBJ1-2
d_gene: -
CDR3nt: TGTGCCTGGAGTGGGATGGGGAATAGCTATGGCTACACCTTC
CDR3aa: CAWSGMGNSYGYTF

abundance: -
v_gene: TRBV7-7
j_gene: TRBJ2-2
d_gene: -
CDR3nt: TGTGCCAGCAACCAGTTAAGGTCAGGGACTACCGGGGAGCTGTTTTTT
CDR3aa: CASNQLRSGTTGELFF

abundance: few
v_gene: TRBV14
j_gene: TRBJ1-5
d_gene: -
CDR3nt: TGTGCCAGCAGCCAAGATCGGTTTCAATCCCAGCATTTT
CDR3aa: CASSQDRFQSQHF

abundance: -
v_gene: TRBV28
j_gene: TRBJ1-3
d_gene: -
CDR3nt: TGTGCCAGCACCAGCTCTGGAAACACCATATATTTT
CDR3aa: CASTSSGNTIYF

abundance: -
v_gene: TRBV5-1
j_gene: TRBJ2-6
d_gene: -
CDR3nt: TGCGCCAGCAGGGTTGTAAGGGGCGCAACTGGGGCCAACGTCCTGACTTTC
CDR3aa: CASRVVRGATGANVLTF

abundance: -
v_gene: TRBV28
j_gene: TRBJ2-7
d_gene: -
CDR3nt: TGTGCCAGCAGACCTCTGGGGTCCTACGAGCAGTACTTC
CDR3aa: CASRPLGSYEQYF

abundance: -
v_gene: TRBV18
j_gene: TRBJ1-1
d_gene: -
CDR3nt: TGTGCCAGCTCAGAGTACAGCCCCCGAGGGTTGAACACTGAAGCTTTCTTT
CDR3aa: CASSEYSPRGLNTEAFF

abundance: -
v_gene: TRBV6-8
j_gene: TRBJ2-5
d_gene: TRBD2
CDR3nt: TGTGCCAGCAGTTACGGGAGCGCGGGAGGGCCGGAGACCCAGTACTTC
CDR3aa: CASSYGSAGGPETQYF

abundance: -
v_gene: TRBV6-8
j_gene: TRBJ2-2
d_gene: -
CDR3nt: TGTGCCAGCAGACTACAAGGCACCGGGGAGCTGTTTTTT
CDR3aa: CASRLQGTGELFF

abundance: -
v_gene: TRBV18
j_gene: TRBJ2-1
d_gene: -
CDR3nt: TGTGCCAGCTCACCACCCGACAGCAATGAGCAGTTCTTC
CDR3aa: CASSPPDSNEQFF

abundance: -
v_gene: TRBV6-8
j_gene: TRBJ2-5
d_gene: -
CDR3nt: TGTGCCAGCAGTGACGGGCCACTAGAGACCCAGTACTTC
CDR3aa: CASSDGPLETQYF

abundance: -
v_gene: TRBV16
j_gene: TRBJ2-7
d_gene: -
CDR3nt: TGTGCCAGCAGCCTAAGAGGGATACGGAAGAACTACGAGCAGTACTTC
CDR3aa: CASSLRGIRKNYEQYF

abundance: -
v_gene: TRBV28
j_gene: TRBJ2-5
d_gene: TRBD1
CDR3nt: TGTGCCAGCACCCATCGCCTGGGACAGGGAAAGGAGACCCAGTACTTC
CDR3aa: CASTHRLGQGKETQYF

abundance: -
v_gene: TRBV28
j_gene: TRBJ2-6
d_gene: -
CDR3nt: TGTGCCAGCAGCCATAGATCTGGGGCCAACGTCCTGACTTTC
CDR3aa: CASSHRSGANVLTF

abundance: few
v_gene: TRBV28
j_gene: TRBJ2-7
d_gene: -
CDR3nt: TGTGCCAGCAGCCCCGACGGAACCTACGAGCAGTACTTC
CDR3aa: CASSPDGTYEQYF

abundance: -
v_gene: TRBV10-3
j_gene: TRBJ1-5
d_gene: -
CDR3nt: TGTGCCATCAGTGAGGGGGGGTATGGTCAGCCCCAGCATTTT
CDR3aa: CAISEGGYGQPQHF

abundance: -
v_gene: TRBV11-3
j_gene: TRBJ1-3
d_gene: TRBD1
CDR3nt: TGTGCCAGCAGCTTGGGGGACAGGAGGACTGGAAACACCATATATTTT
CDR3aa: CASSLGDRRTGNTIYF

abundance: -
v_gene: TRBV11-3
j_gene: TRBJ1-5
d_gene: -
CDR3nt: TGTGCCAGCAGCCCCCGATGGGGGTCGAGGGATCAGCCCCAGCATTTT
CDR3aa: CASSPRWGSRDQPQHF

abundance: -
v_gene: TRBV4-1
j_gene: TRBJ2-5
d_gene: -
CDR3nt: TGCGCCAGCAGCCCTTTCGGACTACAAGAGACCCAGTACTTC
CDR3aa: CASSPFGLQETQYF

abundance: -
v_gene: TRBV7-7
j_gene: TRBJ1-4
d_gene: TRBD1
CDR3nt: TGTGCCAGCAGCTTAGAACAGGGGGCTAGTGAAAAACTGTTTTTT
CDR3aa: CASSLEQGASEKLFF

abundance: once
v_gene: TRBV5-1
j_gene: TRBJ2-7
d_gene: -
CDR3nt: TGCGCCAGCAGCTTGCAAGTCGGGGACTACGAGCAGTACTTC
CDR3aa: CASSLQVGDYEQYF

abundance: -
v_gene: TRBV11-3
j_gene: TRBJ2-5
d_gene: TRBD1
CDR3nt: TGTGCCAGCAGGCTTACAGGGGTCTACGAGACCCAGTACTTC
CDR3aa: CASRLTGVYETQYF

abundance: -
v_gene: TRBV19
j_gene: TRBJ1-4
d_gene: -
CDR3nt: TGTGCCAGTAGGAGGACGGGCGCAACAAATGAAAAACTGTTTTTT
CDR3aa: CASRRTGATNEKLFF

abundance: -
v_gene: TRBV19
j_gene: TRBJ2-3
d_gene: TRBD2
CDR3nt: TGTGCCAGTAGCTTAACTAGCGGGAAGACAGATACGCAGTATTTT
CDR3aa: CASSLTSGKTDTQYF

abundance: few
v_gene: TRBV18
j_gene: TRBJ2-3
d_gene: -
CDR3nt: TGTGCCAGCTCACCAAATACACCGGGGAGCACAGATACGCAGTATTTT
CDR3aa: CASSPNTPGSTDTQYF

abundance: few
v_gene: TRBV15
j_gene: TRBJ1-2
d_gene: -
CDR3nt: TGTGCCACCACAGGAACTCAGGGGTTAGCCGAGTATGGCTACACCTTC
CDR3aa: CATTGTQGLAEYGYTF

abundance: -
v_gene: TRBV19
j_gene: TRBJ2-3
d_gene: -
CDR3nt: TGTGCCAGTAGTTTATCCGAGGGAACAACAGATACGCAGTATTTT
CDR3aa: CASSLSEGTTDTQYF

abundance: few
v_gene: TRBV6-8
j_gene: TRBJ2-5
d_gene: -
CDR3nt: TGTGCCAGCAGTTATGTCGGCGGACAAGAGACCCAGTACTTC
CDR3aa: CASSYVGGQETQYF

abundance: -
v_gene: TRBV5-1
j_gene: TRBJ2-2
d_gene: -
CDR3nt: TGCGCCAGCAGCTTAGGATCCAGCACCGGGGAGCTGTTTTTT
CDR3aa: CASSLGSSTGELFF

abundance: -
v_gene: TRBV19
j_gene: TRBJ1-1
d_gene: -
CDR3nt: TGTGCCAGTAGTACGCCCGGTGGAGGCAACACTGAAGCTTTCTTT
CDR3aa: CASSTPGGGNTEAFF

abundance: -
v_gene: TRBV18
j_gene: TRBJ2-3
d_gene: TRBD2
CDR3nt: TGTGCCAGCTCACCAAGGAGAAATCTAGCGGGAGTATCAGGAGGAGCCGATACGCAGTATTTT
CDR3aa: CASSPRRNLAGVSGGADTQYF

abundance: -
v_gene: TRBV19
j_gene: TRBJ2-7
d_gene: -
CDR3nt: TGTGCCAGTAGTATCCTAGGTCCAGGCGAGCAGTACTTC
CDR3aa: CASSILGPGEQYF

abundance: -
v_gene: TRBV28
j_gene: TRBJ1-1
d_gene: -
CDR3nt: TGTGCCAGCAGTTCTATTGACGGGGAAGCTTTCTTT
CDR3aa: CASSSIDGEAFF

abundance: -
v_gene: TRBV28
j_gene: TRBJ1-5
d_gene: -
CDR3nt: TGTGCCAGCAGTTTTGGTTCCCCGAACAGCAATCAGCCCCAGCATTTT
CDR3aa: CASSFGSPNSNQPQHF

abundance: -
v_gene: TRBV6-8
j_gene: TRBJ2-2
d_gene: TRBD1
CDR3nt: TGTGCCAGCATCGCAGGGGGACGACGCACCGGGGAGCTGTTTTTT
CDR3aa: CASIAGGRRTGELFF